Sequencing of this T cell receptor beta chain was carried out in a study of T cell responses to AZD1222 COVID-19 vaccine. V gave up 6 bases and J gave up 4 bases, with 21 bases separating them. Germline V gene data show CDR1 as SGHTA and CDR2 as FQGNSA. The CDR3 totals 16 residues. Sequencing used immunoSEQ multiplex PCR; TCRdb keeps in-frame clones, though not all of them. The repertoire holds 110,000 or so clones, approximately 88% seen once, with 6.5% in the top ten. The chain carries TRBV7-2 and TRBJ1-1; tentative D call: TRBD1 (5 bases). The sample was peripheral blood, taken 28 days after the second AZD1222 dose. The receptor was isolated from an adult who received the AZD1222 COVID-19 vaccine. The CDR3 nucleotides are TGTGCCAGCAGTCCCGGGCCCTCCTTGAGGGGCACTGAAGCTTTCTTT. It yields the protein CASSPGPSLRGTEAFF.